Sequencing of this T cell receptor (beta chain) was carried out in a study of T cell responses to AZD1222 COVID-19 vaccine. Findings and caveats of the study: Repertoire sampling was restricted to post-peak T cell response timepoints. Just a handful of AZD1222 recipients were seropositive at baseline. Females outnumbered males among donors, who were mostly white British; clonal diversity was possibly underestimated.

As concerns this clone: Its cognate antigen is unknown.

Measured with immunoSEQ multiplex PCR; TCRdb has only the in-frame clones, and not every one. The table includes roughly 150,000 clones, about 89% detected once. CDR1 LGHDT and CDR2 YNNKEL come from the germline V gene (reference sequence). V shed 7 bases, J shed 9 bases, and the junction held 8 bases outside the gene matches. This CDR3 contains 15 residues. The sequencing used peripheral blood, collected 28 days after the second AZD1222 dose. This rearrangement joins TRBV3-1 (or the pseudogene TRBV3-2) to TRBJ2-1; TRBD2 agrees at 14 bases. This clonotype was sampled from an adult who received the AZD1222 COVID-19 vaccine. CDR3 bases: TGTGCCAGCACGAGGACTAGCGGGGGGTTAGGTGAGCAGTTCTTC. Translating it yields CASTRTSGGLGEQFF.